The 32 T cell receptor beta chains in this list originate from one sample, sequenced in a study of blood T cells in healthy people across ages. The use of a sample-barcoded 5' primer and a J-beta primer mix characterized a second PCR of about 7 to 12 cycles. Via MiXCR, TCRdb re-called the 5' RACE reads, giving one row per CDR3 protein. The sample carries roughly 700,000 distinct CDR3 sequences, around 48% recorded once. The sample consisted of blood. These receptors were obtained from a woman aged 55-75 years in good health.

This clonotype was recorded a few times. The chain couples TRBV10-3 to TRBJ2-7; 10 bases are a match to TRBD2. The V gene end was trimmed by 7 bases and the J gene end by 2 bases; junction bases not matched to a gene: 2. The CDR3 has 13 amino acids. In germline, CDR1 is ENHRY, CDR2 SYGVKD. The CDR3 coding sequence is TGTGCCATCAAGGGACTAGCGACCTACGAGCAGTACTTC. Encoded protein: CAIKGLATYEQYF.

V is TRBV7-2 and J is TRBJ2-4, with 7 nucleotides matching TRBD2. The CDR3 totals 15 residues. Germline CDR1 reads SGHTA; CDR2 reads FQGNSA. V was pared by 1 base and J by 4 bases, with 4 bases of the junction left unmatched. The CDR3 loop reads CASSLVGTTKNIQYF. The CDR3 nucleotides read TGTGCCAGCAGCTTAGTTGGGACTACAAAAAACATTCAGTACTTC.

This clonotype has just a few counts. This chain joins TRBV20-1 and TRBJ1-4; D is unresolved. In germline, CDR1 is DFQATT, CDR2 SNEGSKA (reference sequence). The V end lost 0 bases, the J end lost 8 bases, and 16 bases lay between the germline ends. The CDR3 runs to 15 residues. The CDR3 loop reads CSARDPGVEREKLFF. CDR3 DNA sequence: TGCAGTGCTAGAGATCCGGGCGTTGAGCGGGAAAAACTGTTTTTT.

V is TRBV20-1 and J is TRBJ1-5, with TRBD1 as a possible D gene (5 bases). V lost 5 bases and J 6 bases, leaving 14 bases between the germline ends. This CDR3 contains 13 residues. Looked up from germline, CDR1 is DFQATT and CDR2 is SNEGSKA (reference sequence). In DNA form, the CDR3 reads TGCAGTGCTGGGGGGACGCCTGGTCAGCCCCAGCATTTT. Protein sequence: CSAGGTPGQPQHF.

This sequence joins TRBV11-3 and TRBJ2-1; D possibly matches TRBD1 or TRBD2 (6 bases each). The CDR3 extends over 16 amino acids. The ends were cut back, 2 bases at V and 9 bases at J, with 20 bases in the middle. CDR1 is SGHNT and CDR2 is YENEEA in the germline V gene. CDR3 region: CASSLSHGTGGSEQFF. As DNA, the CDR3 is TGTGCCAGCAGCTTAAGCCACGGGACTGGGGGCAGTGAGCAGTTCTTC. The entire variable domain, with the rest obtained from reference TRBV11-3 and TRBJ2-1, is as follows: EAGVVQSPRYKIIEKKQPVAFWCNPISGHNTLYWYLQNLGQGPELLIRYENEEAVDDSQLPKDRFSAERLKGVDSTLKIQPAELGDSAVYLCASSLSHGTGGSEQFFGPGTRLTVL.

This sequence joins TRBV3-1 and TRBJ2-5; TRBD2 is a possible D gene (6 bases). V lost 3 bases and J lost 0, with 8 bases in between. The CDR3 loop spans 14 amino acids. From germline, CDR1 is LGHDT and CDR2 YNNKEL (reference sequence). The CDR3 nucleotides read TGTGCCAGCAGCCACCGGACTAACCAAGAGACCCAGTACTTC. Translating it yields CASSHRTNQETQYF.

This clonotype was observed a few times. The chain carries TRBV29-1 and TRBJ1-1; TRBD1 matches 8 bases. J gave up 4 bases and V 4 bases, and 8 bases lay outside the gene matches. Germline V CDR1 and CDR2: SQVTM, ANQGSEA. The CDR3 is made up of 14 amino acids. The CDR3 DNA is TGCAGCGTTGCGGGCCGACAGGGGACCACTGAAGCTTTCTTT. Its translation is CSVAGRQGTTEAFF.

The V and J genes are TRBV4-1 and TRBJ1-4; 11 bases agree with TRBD1. The junction had 3 bases not matched to a gene; V was cut back by 1 base and J by 8 bases. Per germline, CDR1 MGHRA and CDR2 YSYEKL. This CDR3 is 15 amino acids long. Here the CDR3 DNA reads TGCGCCAGCAGCCAAGGAAGGACAGGGGGCGAAAAACTGTTTTTT. Its protein is CASSQGRTGGEKLFF.

This chain joins TRBV11-3 and TRBJ2-5; tentative D call: TRBD1 (7 bases). Per germline, CDR1 SGHNT and CDR2 YENEEA. The V gene lost 5 bases and the J gene lost 5 bases, with 18 bases spanning the gap. The CDR3 totals 15 residues. In DNA, the CDR3 is TGTGCCAGCAGCCCAGGGGGGACAAGCGATGAGACCCAGTACTTC. As protein: CASSPGGTSDETQYF.

The genes are TRBV20-1 and TRBJ2-5; 7 bases agree with TRBD1. The CDR3 contains 13 residues. The germline gives CDR1 DFQATT, CDR2 SNEGSKA (reference sequence). The CDR3 nucleotides are TGCAGCACAGATCGGACAGGAGGAGAGACCCAGTACTTC. Translating gives CSTDRTGGETQYF.

The rearrangement links TRBV25-1 to TRBJ1-6, with 7 nucleotides matching TRBD1. Germline assignment: CDR1 MGHDK and CDR2 SYGVNS. The CDR3 has 15 amino acids. The V segment lost 4 bases and the J segment 7 bases; nucleotides outside the gene matches: 7. This CDR3 is CASSALTGMNSPLHF. The CDR3 DNA reads TGTGCCAGCAGTGCGTTGACAGGGATGAATTCACCCCTCCACTTT. The variable domain in full, with the rest retrieved from reference TRBV25-1 and TRBJ1-6, is EADIYQTPRYLVIGTGKKITLECSQTMGHDKMYWYQQDPGMELHLIHYSYGVNSTEKGDLSSESTVSRIRTEHFPLTLESARPSHTSQYLCASSALTGMNSPLHFGNGTRLTVT.

The gene calls are TRBV28 and TRBJ2-1; 7 bases map to TRBD2. Germline V gene data show CDR1 as MDHEN and CDR2 as SYDVKM. The CDR3 runs 14 residues. V trimming: 6 bases; J trimming: 12 bases; junction bases outside the gene matches: 14. The CDR3 here is CASSPGGMGGLQFF. The CDR3 DNA is TGTGCCAGCAGCCCCGGGGGGATGGGCGGGCTGCAGTTCTTC.

The J gene is TRBJ1-2, the V gene TRBV9; tentative D call: TRBD1 (5 bases). The CDR3 loop spans 13 amino acids. The germline V gene encodes CDR1 SGDLS and CDR2 YYNGEE. V lost 0 bases, J lost 4 bases, and 7 bases lay in between. CDR3 region: CASSVEGFYGYTF. DNA of the CDR3: TGTGCCAGCAGCGTAGAGGGGTTCTATGGCTACACCTTC.

This chain links TRBV20-1 with TRBJ2-3, with TRBD2 matching over 10 bases. The CDR3 has 17 residues. V gave up 7 bases and J gave up 0 bases; unmatched junction bases: 13. Germline lookup yields CDR1 DFQATT and CDR2 SNEGSKA (reference sequence). The CDR3, as DNA: TGCAGTGGAAAGCAAGCGGGAGGGCGGACTAGCACAGATACGCAGTATTTT. This encodes CSGKQAGGRTSTDTQYF.

The chain couples TRBV12-3 or TRBV12-4 to TRBJ1-1; D gene unclear. V lost 4 bases and J lost 8, with 14 bases in between. This CDR3 region has 13 residues. CDR3 sequence reads: CASSWKGVTEAFF. The CDR3 nucleotides are TGTGCCAGCAGTTGGAAGGGAGTCACCGAAGCTTTCTTT.

This clonotype was counted many times. The chain links TRBV7-2 to TRBJ1-5, with TRBD1 matching over 7 bases. The CDR3 is made up of 15 amino acids. Germline V gene sequence: CDR1 SGHTA, CDR2 FQGNSA. Trimming at V came to 1 base and at J to 7 bases, leaving 7 bases not matched to a gene. The CDR3 sequence is CASSLGAGGRQPQHF. The CDR3 coding sequence is TGTGCCAGCAGCTTAGGGGCAGGGGGAAGACAGCCCCAGCATTTT.

This chain uses TRBV5-1 with TRBJ2-1; 7 bases are a match to TRBD2. Trimming cost V 0 bases and J 9 bases; bases outside gene matches: 6. CDR1 and CDR2 (germline): SGHRS, YFSETQ. The CDR3 consists of 14 residues. The CDR3 loop reads CASSLEGGRFEQFF. Here the CDR3 DNA reads TGCGCCAGCAGCTTGGAGGGCGGGAGATTTGAGCAGTTCTTC.

The CDR3 bases are TGTGCCAGCAGCGTGGTCAGAGCCTCCGAGCAGTACTTC. This sequence encodes CASSVVRASEQYF. V is TRBV5-6 and J is TRBJ2-7; no definite D call. CDR3 length equals 13 residues. The V and J ends lost 4 bases and 6 bases respectively, with 14 bases between them. Germline lookup yields CDR1 SGHDT and CDR2 YYEEEE.

This clonotype was detected a few times. V and J are TRBV9 and TRBJ1-6, with 8 bases aligning to TRBD1. The V gene end was trimmed by 0 bases and the J gene end by 8 bases; junction bases not matched to a gene: 1. Germline V gene sequence: CDR1 SGDLS, CDR2 YYNGEE. The CDR3 length is 14 residues. As DNA, the CDR3 is TGTGCCAGCAGCGTAGGGGACAGGTATTCACCCCTCCACTTT. Translating it yields CASSVGDRYSPLHF.

The gene calls are TRBV20-1 and TRBJ2-1; TRBD2 might be the D (6 bases). The V gene lost 4 bases and the J gene lost 1 base, with 20 bases spanning the gap. CDR1 is DFQATT and CDR2 is SNEGSKA in the germline V gene (reference sequence). The CDR3 is made up of 17 amino acids. CDR3 sequence reads: CSATAPGLAGSYNEQFF. The CDR3 nucleotides read TGCAGTGCTACGGCACCTGGGTTGGCGGGATCCTACAATGAGCAGTTCTTC.

V usage is TRBV25-1 and J usage is TRBJ2-1; D is possibly TRBD1 or TRBD2 (5 bases each). Trimming removed 4 bases at V and 4 bases at J, with 11 bases between. Germline V gene data show CDR1 as MGHDK and CDR2 as SYGVNS. This CDR3 is 14 amino acids long. The CDR3 DNA follows: TGTGCCAGCAGTGGGGACCTTATTTACAATGAGCAGTTCTTC. Its translation: CASSGDLIYNEQFF.

This chain connects TRBV4-3 to TRBJ2-1, with D perhaps given as TRBD1 or TRBD2 (6 bases each). With 0 bases removed from V and 12 bases from J, the gap between germline ends came to 24 bases. The CDR3 has 17 amino acids. Germline CDR1 reads LGHNA; CDR2 reads YSLEER. The CDR3 nucleotides read TGCGCCAGCAGCCAAGATGTAGGGGGGACGACCTCAAGGGCGCAGTTCTTC. This translates into CASSQDVGGTTSRAQFF.

The CDR3 DNA reads TGTGCCATCAGTGCCTGGAGCCCCAAAGAGACCCAGTACTTC. Residues: CAISAWSPKETQYF. The V gene is TRBV10-3, the J gene TRBJ2-5; D gene unclear. This CDR3 region has 14 residues. Germline V CDR1 and CDR2: ENHRY, SYGVKD. The V gene lost 4 bases and the J gene lost 3 bases, with 12 bases spanning the gap.

V usage is TRBV20-1 and J usage is TRBJ1-2, with D perhaps matching TRBD1 (5 bases). The length of the CDR3 is 16 residues. V was clipped by 0 bases and J by 4 bases, with 18 bases between them. Germline V gene sequence: CDR1 DFQATT, CDR2 SNEGSKA (reference sequence). The CDR3 DNA reads as TGCAGTGCTAGAGACCCCGAGCAGGGCTTGGGCTATGGCTACACCTTC. Protein sequence: CSARDPEQGLGYGYTF.

V gene TRBV7-3 combines with J gene TRBJ2-5; D not certain. This CDR3 has 13 amino acids. The V end was cut by 3 bases, the J end by 1 base, with 6 bases between. The germline gives CDR1 SGHTA, CDR2 FQGTGA. The CDR3: CASSFNSQETQYF. The CDR3 DNA is TGTGCCAGCAGCTTTAACAGCCAAGAGACCCAGTACTTC.

The chain links TRBV6-6 to TRBJ2-7; 8 bases are a match to TRBD2. The CDR3 loop spans 16 amino acids. V was pared by 1 base and J by 2 bases, with 7 bases of the junction left unmatched. The germline V gene encodes CDR1 MNHNY and CDR2 SVGAGI (reference sequence). The CDR3 nucleotides read TGTGCCAGCAGTTACTGGCGGGCGGGAGGAACCTACGAGCAGTACTTC. Translation: CASSYWRAGGTYEQYF.

V is TRBV9 and J is TRBJ1-5; D gene ambiguous. Trimming cost V 1 base and J 2 bases, with 7 bases left between them. Germline CDR1 reads SGDLS; CDR2 reads YYNGEE. CDR3 size: 14 residues. The CDR3 here is CASSVHGGNQPQHF. The DNA of the CDR3 is TGTGCCAGCAGCGTACACGGTGGCAATCAGCCCCAGCATTTT.

The chain has TRBV20-1 and TRBJ2-1; D is unresolved. The germline CDR1 and CDR2 sequences are DFQATT and SNEGSKA (reference sequence). Trimming left V 0 bases short and J 0 bases short, with 6 bases between. This CDR3 has 14 residues. The CDR3 region is CSARDLDSYNEQFF. The CDR3 coding sequence is TGCAGTGCTAGAGATCTGGACTCCTACAATGAGCAGTTCTTC.

The chain employs TRBV7-9 and TRBJ1-4; D perhaps matches TRBD1 (6 bases). Germline V gene data show CDR1 as SEHNR and CDR2 as FQNEAQ (reference sequence). CDR3 size: 14 residues. V shed 1 base and J shed 8 bases, with 11 bases lying between them. CDR3 nucleotides: TGTGCCAGCAGCTTAGGCGCAGGGGAGGAAAAACTGTTTTTT. This gives the protein CASSLGAGEEKLFF.

This clonotype turned up a few times. The chain links TRBV10-3 to TRBJ2-7, with TRBD1 matching over 9 bases. The CDR3 runs 16 residues. V lost 5 bases, J lost 0 bases, and 8 bases stayed unmatched. In germline, CDR1 is ENHRY, CDR2 SYGVKD. In DNA form, the CDR3 reads TGTGCCATCAGTCCTACCGGGACAGGGAGCTCCTACGAGCAGTACTTC. Translated: CAISPTGTGSSYEQYF.

This clonotype was seen a few times. The rearrangement joins TRBV7-2 to TRBJ2-4; TRBD2 agrees at 13 bases. V was pared by 5 bases and J by 13 bases, with 11 bases of the junction left unmatched. The CDR3 is made up of 15 amino acids. The germline CDR1 and CDR2 sequences are SGHTA and FQGNSA. CDR3 sequence (DNA): TGTGCCAGCAGCGCGAACGCGGGACTAGCGGGGAAACAGTACTTC. Encoded protein: CASSANAGLAGKQYF.

The V and J genes are TRBV4-1 and TRBJ2-1; TRBD1 is a possible D gene (6 bases). Looked up from germline, CDR1 is MGHRA and CDR2 is YSYEKL. The V gene lost 0 bases and the J gene lost 8 bases, with 11 bases spanning the gap. This CDR3 has 14 amino acids. CDR3 protein: CASSQDAKGDEQFF. As DNA, the CDR3 is TGCGCCAGCAGCCAAGATGCAAAGGGGGATGAGCAGTTCTTC.